What follows describes a single T cell receptor (beta chain). Clones were sequenced by immunoSEQ multiplex PCR, and TCRdb holds only the in-frame ones, with some missing. The sample shows some 120,000 clones, 70% to 90% of them seen only once. Trimming cost V 0 bases and J 5 bases, with 16 bases left between them. CDR1 is LGHDT, CDR2 YNNKEL, per germline (reference sequence). CDR3 length: 16 amino acids. The record originates from a study of control samples from healthy donors and cancer patients. The sequence derives from a man aged 50 or older in good health. This sequence joins TRBV3-1 (or the pseudogene TRBV3-2) and TRBJ2-5; no firm D call. Sequencing input: blood. The CDR3 coding sequence is TGTGCCAGCAGCCAAGATGATAGATTGAGACGGGAGACCCAGTACTTC. Protein sequence: CASSQDDRLRRETQYF.